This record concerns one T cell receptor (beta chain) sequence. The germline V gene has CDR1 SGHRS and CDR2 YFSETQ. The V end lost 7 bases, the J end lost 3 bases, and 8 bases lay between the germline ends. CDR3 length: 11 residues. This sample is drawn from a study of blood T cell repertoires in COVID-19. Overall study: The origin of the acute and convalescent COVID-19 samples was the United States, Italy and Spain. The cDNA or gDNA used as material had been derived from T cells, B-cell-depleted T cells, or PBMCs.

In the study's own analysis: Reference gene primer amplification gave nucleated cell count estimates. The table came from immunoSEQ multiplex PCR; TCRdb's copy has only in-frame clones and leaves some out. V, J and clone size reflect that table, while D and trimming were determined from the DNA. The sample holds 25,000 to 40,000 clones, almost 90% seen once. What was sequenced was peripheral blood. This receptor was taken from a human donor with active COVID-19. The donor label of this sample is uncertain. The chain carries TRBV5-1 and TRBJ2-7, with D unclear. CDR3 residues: CASGADYEQYF. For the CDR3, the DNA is TGCGCCAGCGGCGCGGACTACGAGCAGTACTTC. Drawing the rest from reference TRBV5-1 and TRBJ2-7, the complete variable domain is KAGVTQTPRYLIKTRGQQVTLSCSPISGHRSVSWYQQTPGQGLQFLFEYFSETQRNKGNFPGRFSGRQFSNSRSEMNVSTLELGDSALYLCASGADYEQYFGPGTRLTVT.